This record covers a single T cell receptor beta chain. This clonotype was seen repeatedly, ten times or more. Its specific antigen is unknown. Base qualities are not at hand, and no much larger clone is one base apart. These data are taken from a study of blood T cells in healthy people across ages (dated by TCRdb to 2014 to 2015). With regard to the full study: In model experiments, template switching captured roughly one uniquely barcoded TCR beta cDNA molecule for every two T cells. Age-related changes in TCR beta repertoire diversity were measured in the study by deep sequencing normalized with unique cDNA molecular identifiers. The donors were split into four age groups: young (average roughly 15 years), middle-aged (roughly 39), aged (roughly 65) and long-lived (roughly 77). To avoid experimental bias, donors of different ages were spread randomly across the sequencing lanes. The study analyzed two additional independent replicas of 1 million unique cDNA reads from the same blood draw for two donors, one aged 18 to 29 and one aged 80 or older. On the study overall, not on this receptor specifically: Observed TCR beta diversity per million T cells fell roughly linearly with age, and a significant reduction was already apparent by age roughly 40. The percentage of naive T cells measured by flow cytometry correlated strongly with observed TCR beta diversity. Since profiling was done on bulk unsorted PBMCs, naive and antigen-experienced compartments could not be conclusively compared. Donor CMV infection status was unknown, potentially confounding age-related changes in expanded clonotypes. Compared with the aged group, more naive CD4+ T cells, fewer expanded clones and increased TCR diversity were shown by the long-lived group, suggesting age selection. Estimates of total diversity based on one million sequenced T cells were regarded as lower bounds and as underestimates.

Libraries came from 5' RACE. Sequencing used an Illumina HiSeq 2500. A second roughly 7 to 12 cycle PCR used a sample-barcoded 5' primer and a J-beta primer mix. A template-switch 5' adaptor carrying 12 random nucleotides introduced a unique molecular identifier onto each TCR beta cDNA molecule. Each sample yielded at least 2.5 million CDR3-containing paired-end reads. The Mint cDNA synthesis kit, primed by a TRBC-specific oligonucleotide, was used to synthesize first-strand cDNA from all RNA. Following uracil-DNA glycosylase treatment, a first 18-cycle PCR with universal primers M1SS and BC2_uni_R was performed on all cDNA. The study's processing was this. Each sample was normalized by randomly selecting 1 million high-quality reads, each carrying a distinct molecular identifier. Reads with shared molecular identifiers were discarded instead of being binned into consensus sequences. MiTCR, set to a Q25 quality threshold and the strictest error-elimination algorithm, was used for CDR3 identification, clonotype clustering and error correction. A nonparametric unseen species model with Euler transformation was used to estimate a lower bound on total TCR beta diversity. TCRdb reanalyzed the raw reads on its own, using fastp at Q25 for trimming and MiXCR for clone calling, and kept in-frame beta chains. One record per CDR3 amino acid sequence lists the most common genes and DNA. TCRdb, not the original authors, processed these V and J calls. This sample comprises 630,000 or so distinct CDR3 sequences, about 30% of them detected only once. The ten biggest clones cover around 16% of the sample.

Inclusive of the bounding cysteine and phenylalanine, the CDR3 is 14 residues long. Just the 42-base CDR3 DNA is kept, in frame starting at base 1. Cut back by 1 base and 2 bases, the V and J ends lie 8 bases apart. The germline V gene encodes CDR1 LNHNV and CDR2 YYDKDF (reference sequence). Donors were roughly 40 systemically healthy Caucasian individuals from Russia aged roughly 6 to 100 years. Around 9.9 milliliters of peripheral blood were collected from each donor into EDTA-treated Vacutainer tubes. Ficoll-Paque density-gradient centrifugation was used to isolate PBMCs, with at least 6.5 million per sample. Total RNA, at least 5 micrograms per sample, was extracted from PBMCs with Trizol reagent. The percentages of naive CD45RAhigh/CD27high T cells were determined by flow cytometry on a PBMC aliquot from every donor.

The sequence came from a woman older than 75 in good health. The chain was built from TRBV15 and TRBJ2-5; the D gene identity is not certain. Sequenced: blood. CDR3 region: CATSRGNRQETQYF. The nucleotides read TGTGCCACCAGCAGAGGCAACAGACAAGAGACCCAGTACTTC.